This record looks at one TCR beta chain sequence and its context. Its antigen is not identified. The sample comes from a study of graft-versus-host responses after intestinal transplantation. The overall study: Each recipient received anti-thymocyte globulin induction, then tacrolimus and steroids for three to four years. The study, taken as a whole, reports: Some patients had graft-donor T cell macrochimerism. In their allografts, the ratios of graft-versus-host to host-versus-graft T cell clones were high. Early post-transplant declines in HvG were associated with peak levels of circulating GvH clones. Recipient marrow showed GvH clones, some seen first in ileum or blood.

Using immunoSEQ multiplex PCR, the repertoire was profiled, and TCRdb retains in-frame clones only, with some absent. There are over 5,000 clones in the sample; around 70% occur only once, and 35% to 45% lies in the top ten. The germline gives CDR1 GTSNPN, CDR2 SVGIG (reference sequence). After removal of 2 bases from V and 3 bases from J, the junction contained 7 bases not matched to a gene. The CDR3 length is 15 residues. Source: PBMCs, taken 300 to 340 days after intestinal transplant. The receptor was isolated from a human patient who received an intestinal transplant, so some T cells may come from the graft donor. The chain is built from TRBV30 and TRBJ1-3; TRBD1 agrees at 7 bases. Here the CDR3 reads CAWSRDSGSGNTIYF. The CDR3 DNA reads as TGTGCCTGGAGTCGGGACAGTGGGAGTGGAAACACCATATATTTT.